This entry features one T cell receptor beta chain sequence. TCRdb redid the calling of the 5' RACE reads with MiXCR, one entry per CDR3 protein. The sample records some 62,000 distinct CDR3 sequences, roughly 30% being singletons. Germline CDR1 reads SGHRS; CDR2 reads YFSETQ. The V gene lost 0 bases and the J gene lost 4 bases, with 7 bases spanning the gap. This CDR3 contains 13 residues. This chain links TRBV5-1 with TRBJ2-5; D not certain. This receptor was taken from a female donor with breast cancer. What was sequenced was tumor-infiltrating naive CD4+ T cells sorted from the breast tumor. As to subset: naive CD4+ T cells, CD4+CD45RA+CD25-. The CDR3 nucleotides read TGCGCCAGCAGCTTGGAACGGGTAGAGACCCAGTACTTC. The encoded protein is CASSLERVETQYF.